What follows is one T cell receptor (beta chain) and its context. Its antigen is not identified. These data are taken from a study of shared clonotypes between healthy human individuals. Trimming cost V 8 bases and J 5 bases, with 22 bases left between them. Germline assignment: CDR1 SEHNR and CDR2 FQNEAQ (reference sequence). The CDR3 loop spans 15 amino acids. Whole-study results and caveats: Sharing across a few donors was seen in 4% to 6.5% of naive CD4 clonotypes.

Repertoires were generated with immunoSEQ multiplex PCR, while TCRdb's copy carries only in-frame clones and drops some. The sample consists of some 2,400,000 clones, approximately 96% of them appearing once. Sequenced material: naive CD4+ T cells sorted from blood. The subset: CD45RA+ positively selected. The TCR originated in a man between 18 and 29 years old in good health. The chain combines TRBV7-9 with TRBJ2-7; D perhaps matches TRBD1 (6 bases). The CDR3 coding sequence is TGTGCCAGCCGCCCACGGGACACCCCTATACACGAGCAGTACTTC. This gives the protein CASRPRDTPIHEQYF.